This T cell receptor (beta chain) was recorded in a study of blood T cell repertoires in COVID-19. Study information: Sites in the United States, Italy and Spain provided acute and convalescent COVID-19 samples.

Germline V gene sequence: CDR1 SGHRS, CDR2 YFSETQ. Trimming left V 0 bases short and J 4 bases short, with 10 bases between. The CDR3 totals 14 residues. Membership in each cohort depended on participant-reported clinical history. Participants in the exposed group had met a COVID-19 case in the 2 weeks before joining the study. This clone was counted a single time. As originally analysed: Counts of nucleated cells, estimated from reference gene primer amplification, were obtained. Sequencing was performed with immunoSEQ multiplex PCR; in TCRdb, only in-frame clones are kept and a portion is missing. The V and J calls and clone size come from that table; D and trimming were worked out from the DNA. The sample consists of some 150,000 clones, roughly 84% of them appearing once.

This clonotype was obtained from a woman aged 50 to 60 who had been exposed to COVID-19. The sequenced material came from PBMCs or T cells enriched from blood (not recorded which). The chain combines TRBV5-1 with TRBJ1-1; D gene unclear. The CDR3: CASSLGGLGTEAFF. In nucleotides, the CDR3 is TGCGCCAGCAGCTTGGGCGGTCTGGGCACTGAAGCTTTCTTT.